The 9 T cell receptor beta chains given below trace back to one sample, sequenced in a study of blood T cell repertoires in COVID-19. The protocol was immunoSEQ multiplex PCR, while the TCRdb copy is restricted to in-frame clones and leaves out a portion. Counted here are fewer than 200,000 clones, approximately 86% occurring once; the ten biggest clones make up 0.95% to 1.5%. The sequenced material came from peripheral blood. These receptors were taken from a man in his sixties who had recovered from COVID-19.

V and J are TRBV3-1 (or the pseudogene TRBV3-2) and TRBJ1-2, with 9 nucleotides matching TRBD1. The trim removed 0 bases at V and 6 bases at J, leaving 2 bases unmatched. Germline CDR1 LGHDT, CDR2 YNNKEL (reference sequence). This CDR3 is 14 amino acids long. The DNA of the CDR3 is TGTGCCAGCAGCCAAGAAACAGGGGGCGATGGCTACACCTTC. Protein sequence: CASSQETGGDGYTF.

The J gene is TRBJ2-7, the V gene TRBV7-9, with 10 bases aligning to TRBD1. V lost 6 bases, J lost 2 bases, and 7 bases stayed unmatched. Germline CDR1 reads SEHNR; CDR2 reads FQNEAQ (reference sequence). The CDR3 runs 15 residues. DNA of the CDR3: TGTGCCAGCAGTTCCGGGACAGGGGCTCCCTACGAGCAGTACTTC. Translated: CASSSGTGAPYEQYF.

The rearrangement uses TRBV5-1 and TRBJ1-4, with D possibly TRBD1 on 6 matching bases. The CDR3 contains 14 residues. CDR1 is SGHRS and CDR2 is YFSETQ in the germline V gene. V was trimmed by 4 bases and J by 4 bases, leaving 11 bases between them. CDR3 nucleotides: TGCGCCAGCAGCGACGGCAGGGGTAATGAAAAACTGTTTTTT. Amino acid sequence: CASSDGRGNEKLFF. The whole variable domain, remainder taken from reference TRBV5-1 and TRBJ1-4, is KAGVTQTPRYLIKTRGQQVTLSCSPISGHRSVSWYQQTPGQGLQFLFEYFSETQRNKGNFPGRFSGRQFSNSRSEMNVSTLELGDSALYLCASSDGRGNEKLFFGSGTQLSVL.

This clone was picked up one time. The V call is TRBV24-1, the J call TRBJ2-3, with TRBD2 as a possible D gene (5 bases). Germline V lookup: CDR1 KGHDR, CDR2 SFDVKD. The CDR3 consists of 14 residues. V was clipped by 2 bases and J by 2 bases, with 7 bases between them. CDR3 in DNA: TGTGCCACCAGTGATTGGGGAGCCACAGATACGCAGTATTTT. Translation gives CATSDWGATDTQYF.

The rearrangement uses TRBV6-5 and TRBJ1-4, with unresolved D. The CDR3 loop spans 14 amino acids. Germline CDR1 is MNHEY and CDR2 is SVGAGI. V gave up 7 bases and J gave up 5 bases, with 14 bases separating them. CDR3 sequence: CASKTEAGNEKLFF. CDR3 DNA sequence: TGTGCCAGCAAAACGGAAGCGGGAAATGAAAAACTGTTTTTT.

The chain has TRBV12-5 and TRBJ1-5; maybe TRBD1 (5 bases). This CDR3 has 14 residues. Germline-derived CDR1 and CDR2 are LGHNT and FRNRAP. Trimming took 0 bases from V and 4 from J, leaving 7 bases between them. CDR3 nucleotide sequence: TGTGCTAGTGGTTTGGTACGGGGGAATCAGCCCCAGCATTTT. Translation: CASGLVRGNQPQHF.

The chain uses TRBV9 and TRBJ1-4, with TRBD1 matching over 9 bases. This CDR3 is 16 amino acids long. V shed 3 bases and J 8 bases; nucleotides not matched to a gene: 11. CDR1 SGDLS and CDR2 YYNGEE come from the germline V gene. CDR3 coding DNA: TGTGCCAGCAGCGCCACAGGGGGACAGGGTGGGGAAAAACTGTTTTTT. This translates into CASSATGGQGGEKLFF.

The chain couples TRBV30 to TRBJ1-2; TRBD1 agrees at 8 bases. From germline, CDR1 is GTSNPN and CDR2 SVGIG (reference sequence). The CDR3 consists of 17 residues. Trimming took 3 bases from V and 1 from J; bases not matched to a gene: 13. CDR3 residues: CAWRGQGIGALNYGYTF. The CDR3 DNA is TGTGCCTGGAGAGGACAGGGCATAGGAGCCCTTAACTATGGCTACACCTTC.

The chain carries TRBV6-5 and TRBJ2-7, with a tentative D call TRBD2 (7 bases). The germline CDR1 and CDR2 sequences are MNHEY and SVGAGI. There are 15 residues in the CDR3. Trimming cost V 6 bases and J 2 bases, with 17 bases left between them. The CDR3 region has the DNA TGTGCCAGCAGATCGAAGCGGGACAAACCCTACGAGCAGTACTTC. It yields the protein CASRSKRDKPYEQYF.